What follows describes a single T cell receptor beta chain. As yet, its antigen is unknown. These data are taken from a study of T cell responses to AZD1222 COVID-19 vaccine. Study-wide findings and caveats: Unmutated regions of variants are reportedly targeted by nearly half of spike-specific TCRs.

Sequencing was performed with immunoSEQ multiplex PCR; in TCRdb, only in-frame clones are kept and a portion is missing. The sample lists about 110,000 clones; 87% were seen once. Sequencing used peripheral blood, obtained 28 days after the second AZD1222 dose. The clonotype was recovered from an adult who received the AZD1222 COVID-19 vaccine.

The CDR3 spells CASSLSGTRVIDTIYF. CDR3 sequence (DNA): TGTGCCAGCAGCTTATCTGGGACCCGGGTCATAGACACCATATATTTT. V usage is TRBV7-9 and J usage is TRBJ1-3; possible D gene TRBD1, 5 bases. Trimming removed 2 bases from V and 8 bases from J, with 19 bases in between. CDR1 is SEHNR, CDR2 FQNEAQ, per germline (reference sequence). The CDR3 length is 16 residues. Using reference TRBV7-9 and TRBJ1-3 for the parts outside the CDR3, the full variable domain is DTGVSQNPRHKITKRGQNVTFRCDPISEHNRLYWYRQTLGQGPEFLTYFQNEAQLEKSRLLSDRFSAERPKGSFSTLEIQRTEQGDSAMYLCASSLSGTRVIDTIYFGEGSWLTVV.